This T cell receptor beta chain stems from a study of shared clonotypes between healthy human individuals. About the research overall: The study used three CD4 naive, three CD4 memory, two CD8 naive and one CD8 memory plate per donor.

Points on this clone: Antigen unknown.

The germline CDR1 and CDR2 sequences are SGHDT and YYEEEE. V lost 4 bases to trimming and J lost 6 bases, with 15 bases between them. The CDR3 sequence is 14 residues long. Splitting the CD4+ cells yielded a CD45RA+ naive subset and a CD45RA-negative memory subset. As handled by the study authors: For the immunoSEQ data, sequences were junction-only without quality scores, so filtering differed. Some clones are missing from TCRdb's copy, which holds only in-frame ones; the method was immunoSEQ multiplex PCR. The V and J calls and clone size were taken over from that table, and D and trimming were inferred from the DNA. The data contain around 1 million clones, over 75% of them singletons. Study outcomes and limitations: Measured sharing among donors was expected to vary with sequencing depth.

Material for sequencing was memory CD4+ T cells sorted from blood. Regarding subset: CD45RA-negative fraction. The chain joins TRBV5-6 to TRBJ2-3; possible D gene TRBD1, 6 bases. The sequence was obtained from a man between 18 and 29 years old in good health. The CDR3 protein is CASSTDTGRDTQYF. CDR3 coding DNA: TGTGCCAGCAGCACCGATACAGGGCGGGATACGCAGTATTTT.